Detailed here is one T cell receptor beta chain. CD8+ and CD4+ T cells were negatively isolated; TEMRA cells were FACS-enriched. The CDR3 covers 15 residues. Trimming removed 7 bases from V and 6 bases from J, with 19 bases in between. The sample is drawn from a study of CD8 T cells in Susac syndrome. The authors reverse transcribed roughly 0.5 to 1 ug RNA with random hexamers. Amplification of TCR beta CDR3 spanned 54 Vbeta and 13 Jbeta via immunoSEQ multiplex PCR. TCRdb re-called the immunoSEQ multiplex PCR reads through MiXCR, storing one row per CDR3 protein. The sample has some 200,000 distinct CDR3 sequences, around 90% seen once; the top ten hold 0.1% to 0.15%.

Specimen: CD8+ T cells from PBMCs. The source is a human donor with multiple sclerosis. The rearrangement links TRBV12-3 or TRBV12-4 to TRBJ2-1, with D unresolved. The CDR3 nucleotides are TGTGCCAGCATCGACGGGCCGCCGGACGGCAATGAGCAGTTCTTC. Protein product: CASIDGPPDGNEQFF.